This T cell receptor beta chain was documented in a study of beta chain features in type 1 diabetes (dated by TCRdb to about 2018). For the study in its entirety: Mean age, gender distribution, total cell number and subset yield were not different between patients and healthy donors. A total of 85 million to 140 million sorted cells were examined across all samples, and the number of cells per subset was strongly correlated with RNA yield. The study compared the TCRB repertoires of sorted circulating CD4+ T cell subsets in recently diagnosed type 1 diabetes patients with those in matched healthy donors. Regulatory and stem cell-like memory subsets were obtained from only 8 patients and roughly 8 healthy donors, while naive and central memory subsets were obtained from all 28 donors.

Each donor gave one peripheral blood draw, averaging roughly 100 mL, which was collected into heparinised tubes. Using a panel that included CD45RO, CCR7, CD25, CD127, CD95 and CD27, naive, central memory, regulatory and stem cell-like memory CD4+ T cells were sorted on a BD FACSAria II. Every sorted population had a purity above 95%. Right away, PBMCs were isolated by Lymphoprep density gradient centrifugation and were stained directly, with no culture step. So that batch effects would be minimized, each experiment stained and sorted samples in pairs, pairing one healthy donor with one patient. This clone was observed a handful of times. It has no known antigen specificity. No clone much larger than this one lies a single base away; base qualities are absent. V trim: 2 bases; J trim: 2 bases; unmatched bases: 5. From cysteine to phenylalanine, the CDR3 is 16 amino acids long. This entry keeps only the CDR3 DNA: 48 bases, framed from base 1. The germline V gene supplies CDR1 MNHEY and CDR2 SVGAGI.

General study outcomes and caveats: Shorter templates might be favored by PCR, yet because patient and control samples were amplified and corrected together, any such skew would affect both groups equally. Naive, central memory and regulatory TCRB repertoires appeared to be more alike among patients than among healthy donors. In all four CD4+ subsets, TCRB CDR3 length was moderately but significantly shorter in type 1 diabetes patients. Because cDNA was sequenced instead of genomic DNA, highly expressing activated cells could be over-represented, though the groups showed no difference in activation or CD3 levels. At VDJ recombination sites, type 1 diabetes patients had fewer insertions and more deleted nucleotides, which implies abnormalities in thymic rearrangement. Only small numbers of individuals were included in the HLA sub-analyses, which left unresolved whether HLA type had any influence on TCRB rearrangement.

The entire isolated RNA was reverse transcribed using the High Capacity cDNA Reverse Transcription Kit, and thus expressed TCRB transcripts were sequenced. Deep immunoSEQ sequencing was performed on naive, central memory and regulatory T cell samples, with an average of around 3.4 million total reads per sample. Sorted cells were lysed in RLT buffer, and RNA was extracted using DNase-treated RNeasy Micro or Mini kits according to cell number. To prevent cross-contamination, every cell subset was processed on its own, while patient and healthy donor samples were processed together. TCRB sequences were amplified from cDNA with the immunoSEQ multiplex PCR, producing 87-bp fragments spanning the CDR3 region. Sequencing of the amplicons was performed on the Illumina HiSeq platform. On the study's bioinformatics: Synthetic template baselines were used to correct PCR bias computationally, reads within Hamming distance 2 were collapsed together, and singletons that could not be merged were discarded. Reads were aligned against IMGT to assign V, D and J genes, CDR3 length and insertions or deletions at six rearrangement sites. Within each subset, clonotype counts were normalized to sorted cell number, after which true diversity and Gini coefficients were computed with the tcR R package. The overlap coefficient, calculated on TCRB nucleotide sequences, was used to measure repertoire sharing. As a proxy for the pre-selection repertoire, out-of-frame TCRB sequences from naive cells were analyzed. What TCRdb holds here is the immuneACCESS table cut down to in-frame rearrangements. Part of the clones is not present; checked against another copy, under half of the missing clones reflect an unresolved V gene, and the others are unexplained. Clone size and the V and J calls come from that table; the DNA yielded D and trimming. The sample table contains approximately 250,000 clones; only one count was recorded for 16% of them. The top ten hold 0.07% to 0.095% of the sample.

The specimen sequenced was naive CD4+ T cells from blood. Interpreted using the paper, the cell subset or site label stands for: true naive CD4+ T cells. This clonotype originated in a man aged 25 to 45 with type 1 diabetes. The chain joins TRBV6-5 to TRBJ2-1; 8 of the junction bases match TRBD2. CDR3 region: CASSYESSGTYNEQFF. In nucleotides, the sequence is TGTGCCAGCAGTTACGAGAGTAGCGGGACCTACAATGAGCAGTTCTTC.